The 17 T cell receptor beta chains listed next were all sequenced from one sample in a study of regulatory T cells in long-lasting Graves disease. The time point here: persistent/refractory GD, antithyroid drugs over 5 years with positive TRAb. Researchers made the TCR library from RNA that was extracted from PBMCs. Relying on iRepertoire HTBI primers and Arm-PCR of CDR3 regions, the team built TCR beta libraries. TCRdb passed the multiplex PCR reads through MiXCR, listing each CDR3 protein once. The sample contains a few hundred thousand distinct CDR3 sequences, around a fifth of which appear only once. The specimen was peripheral blood mononuclear cells (PBMCs), collected when the disease was refractory, from a patient treated with antithyroid drugs. All receptors derive from a female donor with Graves disease.

This clonotype was found once. The V call is TRBV29-1, the J call TRBJ1-2; 7 nucleotides match TRBD1. The germline gives CDR1 SQVTM, CDR2 ANQGSEA. Trimming cost V 5 bases and J 3 bases; bases outside gene matches: 6. This CDR3 has 13 residues. CDR3 protein: CSVTPGTDYGYTF. CDR3 nucleotides: TGCAGCGTTACCCCCGGGACAGACTATGGCTACACCTTC. Full variable domain (rest looked up from reference TRBV29-1 and TRBJ1-2): SAVISQKPSRDICQRGTSLTIQCQVDSQVTMMFWYRQQPGQSLTLIATANQGSEATYESGFVIDKFPISRPNLTFSTLTVSNMSPEDSSIYLCSVTPGTDYGYTFGSGTRLTVV.

This clonotype was counted at least ten times. This chain connects TRBV12-3 or TRBV12-4 to TRBJ2-7; TRBD2 matches at 8 bases. V was clipped by 6 bases and J by 1 base; unmatched bases: 5. CDR3 length: 14 residues. The CDR3 nucleotides read TGTGCCAGCAGCCTTAGCGGGGCGTCCTACGAGCAGTACTTC. Its protein product is CASSLSGASYEQYF.

This sequence joins TRBV6-2 or TRBV6-3 and TRBJ1-2; D is unclear. CDR1 is MNHEY, CDR2 SVGEGT, per germline. With 7 bases removed from V and 4 bases from J, the gap between germline ends came to 13 bases. CDR3 length: 13 amino acids. Written as DNA, the CDR3 is TGTGCCAGCACAACAGATTTCTCCTATGGCTACACCTTC. This gives the protein CASTTDFSYGYTF.

This clonotype was seen ten or more times. V gene TRBV19 combines with J gene TRBJ2-5; no clear D. The germline V and J ends were trimmed by 0 bases and 1 base, with 9 bases remaining between them. The germline CDR1 and CDR2 sequences are LNHDA and SQIVND (reference sequence). This CDR3 comprises 15 residues. The CDR3 is CASSIDGRTQETQYF. In DNA form, the CDR3 reads TGTGCCAGTAGTATAGACGGACGGACCCAAGAGACCCAGTACTTC.

This clonotype was seen many times. The chain combines TRBV6-1 with TRBJ2-2; 10 positions agree with TRBD2. The CDR3 consists of 15 residues. Trimming took 9 bases from V and 0 from J; bases not matched to a gene: 4. The germline V gene has CDR1 MNHNS and CDR2 SASEGT. The CDR3 region is CARTTSGSNTGELFF. DNA for the CDR3: TGTGCCAGAACGACTAGCGGGTCGAACACCGGGGAGCTGTTTTTT.

This sequence joins TRBV20-1 and TRBJ2-7; either TRBD1 or TRBD2 may fit D (5 bases each). V lost 6 bases to trimming and J lost 7 bases, with 13 bases between them. Germline V gene lookup returns CDR1 DFQATT and CDR2 SNEGSKA (reference sequence). This CDR3 comprises 11 residues. CDR3 protein: CSAEGGGEQYF. CDR3 coding DNA: TGCAGTGCCGAAGGTGGGGGAGAGCAGTACTTC.

This clonotype was observed at least ten times. The V call is TRBV28, the J call TRBJ2-7, with D unresolved. Between the trimmed V and J ends, which lost 5 bases and 6 bases, there was a span of 17 bases. The CDR3 is made up of 14 amino acids. CDR1 MDHEN and CDR2 SYDVKM come from the germline V gene. The CDR3 reads CASSPSRRALEQYF. The CDR3 coding sequence is TGTGCCAGCAGTCCGTCGAGACGGGCACTCGAGCAGTACTTC.

The gene calls are TRBV18 and TRBJ1-2; 7 bases line up with TRBD1. V lost 2 bases to trimming and J lost 7 bases; unmatched junction nucleotides: 4. The V gene's germline CDR1 is KGHSH and CDR2 LQKENI. This CDR3 contains 13 residues. Written as DNA, the CDR3 is TGTGCCAGCTCACCAACGGCAGGGGGTGGCTACACCTTC. It yields the protein CASSPTAGGGYTF.

This clonotype was detected ten times or more. The V call is TRBV28, the J call TRBJ1-5; unclear D gene. Germline values: CDR1 MDHEN, CDR2 SYDVKM. Trimming removed 7 bases from V and 1 base from J, with 5 bases in between. This CDR3 has 12 amino acids. As DNA, the CDR3 is TGTGCCAGCACGTGGAGCAATCAGCCCCAGCATTTT. It codes for CASTWSNQPQHF.

This clonotype was seen at least ten times. The gene calls are TRBV2 and TRBJ2-2; D ambiguous. The germline CDR1 and CDR2 sequences are SNHLY and FYNNEI. The length of the CDR3 is 18 residues. Trimming stripped 4 bases from V and 1 base from J, with 19 bases between. CDR3 in amino acids: CASSVPVEQSKNTGELFF. The CDR3 region has the DNA TGTGCCAGCAGTGTCCCCGTGGAACAGTCCAAGAACACCGGGGAGCTGTTTTTT.

This clonotype was counted at least ten times. The V and J genes are TRBV2 and TRBJ1-5; 8 bases agree with TRBD1. Germline assignment: CDR1 SNHLY and CDR2 FYNNEI. The CDR3 contains 15 residues. Unmatched junction bases numbered 8, after V lost 6 bases and J lost 4 bases. This CDR3 reads CASSEPGQGNQPQHF. The CDR3 region has the DNA TGTGCCAGCAGCGAACCCGGACAGGGTAATCAGCCCCAGCATTTT.

The genes are TRBV5-5 and TRBJ2-2; D remains ambiguous. Trimming shortened V by 3 bases and J by 4 bases, and 10 bases separated the two germline ends. This CDR3 is 14 amino acids long. The germline V gene has CDR1 SGHKS and CDR2 YYEKEE (reference sequence). The CDR3 coding sequence is TGTGCCAGCAGCTCACCAAGGACCACCGGGGAGCTGTTTTTT. Encoded protein: CASSSPRTTGELFF. The entire variable domain, with the rest obtained from reference TRBV5-5 and TRBJ2-2, is as follows: DAGVTQSPTHLIKTRGQQVTLRCSPISGHKSVSWYQQVLGQGPQFIFQYYEKEERGRGNFPDRFSARQFPNYSSELNVNALLLGDSALYLCASSSPRTTGELFFGEGSRLTVL.

In this sample, this clonotype turned up a few times. The chain links TRBV13 to TRBJ2-7; 10 bases map to TRBD2. V dropped 3 bases and J dropped 6; count of bases not matched to a gene: 14. The CDR3 runs to 17 residues. The germline V gene has CDR1 PRHDT and CDR2 FYEKMQ (reference sequence). The CDR3 DNA reads as TGTGCCAGCAGCTTTTCTAGCGGGAGTCAAGGCTTGGGCGAGCAGTACTTC. Encoded protein: CASSFSSGSQGLGEQYF. Complete variable domain (other parts from reference TRBV13 and TRBJ2-7): AAGVIQSPRHLIKEKRETATLKCYPIPRHDTVYWYQQGPGQDPQFLISFYEKMQSDKGSIPDRFSAQQFSDYHSELNMSSLELGDSALYFCASSFSSGSQGLGEQYFGPGTRLTVT.

Comments on this clonotype: The junction differs from germline at one of its ends, possibly a read error. The V and J genes are TRBV6-1 and TRBJ1-6; D possibly corresponds to TRBD1 (5 bases). Looked up from germline, CDR1 is MNHNS and CDR2 is SASEGT. CDR3 length equals 11 residues. CDR3 nucleotide sequence: TGTGCCAGCACCACGGGACTATGGGTTTTCTTT. It yields the protein CASTTGLWVFF.

The gene calls are TRBV5-1 and TRBJ2-5; the D gene is possibly TRBD1 (6 bases). CDR3 size: 14 residues. Germline CDR1 SGHRS, CDR2 YFSETQ. V was shortened by 3 bases and J by 2 bases, with 11 bases between the two germline ends. The CDR3 region is CASSSDSPQETQYF. The DNA of the CDR3 is TGCGCCAGCAGCTCGGACAGTCCTCAAGAGACCCAGTACTTC.

This clonotype was seen ten or more times. The chain couples TRBV28 to TRBJ1-2; 9 nucleotides line up with TRBD1. With V trimmed by 3 bases and J by 6 bases, 5 bases remained unmatched. This CDR3 has 14 residues. From germline, CDR1 is MDHEN and CDR2 SYDVKM. CDR3 amino acids: CASSLPGQGHGYTF. The CDR3, as DNA: TGTGCCAGCAGTTTGCCGGGACAGGGTCATGGCTACACCTTC.

In this sample, this clonotype turned up a few times. The chain employs TRBV28 and TRBJ2-1, with D possibly TRBD1 on 6 matching bases. The CDR3 has 12 residues. V was trimmed by 4 bases and J by 8 bases, leaving 9 bases between them. Germline V gene lookup returns CDR1 MDHEN and CDR2 SYDVKM. CDR3 residues: CASSSGVHEQFF. CDR3 sequence (DNA): TGTGCCAGCAGTTCAGGGGTGCATGAGCAGTTCTTC.